The 26 T cell receptor beta chains reported below all come from one sample, sequenced in a study of siplizumab effects on memory and regulatory T cells. Method: immunoSEQ multiplex PCR; TCRdb's copy keeps in-frame clones and lacks some. In the table there are about 87,000 clones, around 90% of which are singletons. Sequencing was carried out using CD4+ T cells sorted from blood. All receptors derive from a human donor in good health.

This clone was seen just once. Compared with germline, one end of the junction differs, possibly owing to a read error. J is TRBJ2-7 and V is TRBV19; TRBD1 is a possible D gene (6 bases). CDR1 LNHDA and CDR2 SQIVND come from the germline V gene (reference sequence). The CDR3 loop spans 12 amino acids. Here the CDR3 DNA reads TGTGCCAGTAGTATAAAGGAGGACAGTAAGTTCTTC. Amino acid sequence: CASSIKEDSKFF.

The rearrangement links TRBV7-8 to TRBJ1-2, with 7 nucleotides matching TRBD1. V lost 1 base, J lost 8 bases, and 16 bases stayed unmatched. This CDR3 spans 17 amino acids. In germline, CDR1 is SGHVS, CDR2 FQNEAQ. The CDR3, as DNA: TGTGCCAGCAGCTTAGTCCAAGGACAGGCTCCCCATGGGGGCTACACCTTC. Its protein product is CASSLVQGQAPHGGYTF. Drawing the rest from reference TRBV7-8 and TRBJ1-2, the complete variable domain is GAGVSQSPRYKVAKRGQDVALRCDPISGHVSLFWYQQALGQGPEFLTYFQNEAQLDKSGLPSDRFFAERPEGSVSTLKIQRTQQEDSAVYLCASSLVQGQAPHGGYTFGSGTRLTVV.

The V gene is TRBV6-5, the J gene TRBJ1-5; 9 bases line up with TRBD1. V lost 5 bases and J lost 4; bases outside the gene matches: 3. CDR1 and CDR2 (germline): MNHEY, SVGAGI. CDR3 length: 14 residues. CDR3: CASSVGTGNQPQHF. CDR3 nucleotide sequence: TGTGCCAGCAGTGTTGGGACAGGGAATCAGCCCCAGCATTTT.

The chain joins TRBV4-2 to TRBJ2-2; no clear D gene. V was pared by 2 bases and J by 7 bases, with 8 bases between. Germline V CDR1 and CDR2: LGHNA, YNFKEQ. CDR3 size: 13 residues. DNA of the CDR3: TGTGCCAGCAGCCAAATTAGGGACGGGGAGCTGTTTTTT. It specifies CASSQIRDGELFF.

The CDR3 protein is CASSLTGPGETQYF. As DNA, the CDR3 is TGTGCCAGCAGCTTGACAGGCCCTGGAGAGACCCAGTACTTC. The chain is built from TRBV5-8 and TRBJ2-5; tentatively, D is TRBD1 (5 bases). The CDR3 is 14 amino acids. The ends were cut back, 1 base at V and 4 bases at J, with 11 bases in the middle. Germline V gene data show CDR1 as SGHTS and CDR2 as YDEGEE.

This rearrangement joins TRBV15 to TRBJ2-5, with D uncertain. Germline loops: CDR1 LNHNV, CDR2 YYDKDF (reference sequence). Trimming removed 1 base from V and 3 bases from J, with 6 bases in between. The CDR3 consists of 13 residues. As DNA, the CDR3 is TGTGCCACCAGCAGAGGGTACGAAGAGACCCAGTACTTC. This codes for CATSRGYEETQYF.

The chain combines TRBV5-1 with TRBJ1-1; no clear D. Trimming stripped 4 bases from V and 4 bases from J, with 11 bases between. CDR1 is SGHRS, CDR2 YFSETQ, per germline. This CDR3 contains 13 residues. The DNA for the CDR3 is TGCGCCAGCAGCCCCGAGAGAGGCACTGAAGCTTTCTTT. This codes for CASSPERGTEAFF.

This chain links TRBV7-9 with TRBJ2-3; D might be TRBD1 (6 bases). Germline lookup yields CDR1 SEHNR and CDR2 FQNEAQ (reference sequence). The CDR3 sequence is 14 residues long. Trimming shortened V by 4 bases and J by 6 bases, and 14 bases separated the two germline ends. The CDR3 is CASSSRLDSDTQYF. CDR3 DNA: TGTGCCAGCAGCTCGAGGCTGGACAGCGATACGCAGTATTTT. Based on the CDR3 plus reference TRBV7-9 and TRBJ2-3, the full variable domain is DTGVSQNPRHKITKRGQNVTFRCDPISEHNRLYWYRQTLGQGPEFLTYFQNEAQLEKSRLLSDRFSAERPKGSFSTLEIQRTEQGDSAMYLCASSSRLDSDTQYFGPGTRLTVL.

In its sample, this clone was seen once. The chain uses TRBV5-1 and TRBJ2-5; 7 bases agree with TRBD1. Germline CDR1 and CDR2: SGHRS and YFSETQ. V lost 2 bases, J lost 4 bases, and 11 bases stayed unmatched. The CDR3 length is 16 residues. Here the CDR3 DNA reads TGCGCCAGCAGCTTTCTGAACAGGGGATCGGGAGAGACCCAGTACTTC. This translates into CASSFLNRGSGETQYF.

The chain employs TRBV12-5 and TRBJ1-1, with 10 nucleotides matching TRBD1. Germline V gives CDR1 LGHNT, CDR2 FRNRAP. Losses at the gene ends were 2 bases for V and 2 bases for J; bases not matched to a gene: 14. The length of the CDR3 is 19 residues. The CDR3 nucleotides are TGTGCTAGTGGTTTGCCTCATCCCGGGACAGGGGTCCCTAACACTGAAGCTTTCTTT. Translated, it gives CASGLPHPGTGVPNTEAFF.

The rearrangement joins TRBV5-6 to TRBJ2-7; D is ambiguous. The CDR3 covers 12 residues. Deletions cut 2 bases from V and 3 bases from J, with 6 bases between. The germline gives CDR1 SGHDT, CDR2 YYEEEE. DNA for the CDR3: TGTGCCAGCAGCTTAAAACGCTACGAGCAGTACTTC. As protein: CASSLKRYEQYF.

This chain connects TRBV7-9 to TRBJ2-3; D gene uncertain. V lost 1 base and J 4 bases, leaving 9 bases between the germline ends. The CDR3 loop spans 14 amino acids. Germline loops: CDR1 SEHNR, CDR2 FQNEAQ (reference sequence). Written as DNA, the CDR3 is TGTGCCAGCAGCTTAGGGACCCCGGCAGATACGCAGTATTTT. Amino acids: CASSLGTPADTQYF.

This rearrangement joins TRBV20-1 to TRBJ2-5, with D maybe TRBD2 (5 bases). Trimming cost V 3 bases and J 4 bases, with 6 bases left between them. In germline, CDR1 is DFQATT, CDR2 SNEGSKA (reference sequence). This CDR3 spans 11 amino acids. The CDR3 DNA follows: TGCAGTGCTAGGGGAGTAGAGACCCAGTACTTC. Its translation is CSARGVETQYF.

This clone has only one observation. The chain links TRBV15 to TRBJ1-3; no clear D gene. The V end lost 5 bases, the J end lost 0 bases, and 14 bases lay between the germline ends. The V gene's germline CDR1 is LNHNV and CDR2 YYDKDF (reference sequence). The CDR3 extends over 16 amino acids. CDR3 residues: CATSERREFSGNTIYF. The CDR3 coding sequence is TGTGCCACCAGCGAAAGACGGGAATTCTCTGGAAACACCATATATTTT.

The sample holds a few counts of this clone. The DNA of the CDR3 is TGTGCCAGCAGCTCGTTGACAGGGGAAGCTTTCTTT. Translation gives CASSSLTGEAFF. This chain links TRBV5-4 with TRBJ1-1, with 7 bases that match TRBD1. CDR1 is SGHNT, CDR2 YYREEE, per germline (reference sequence). J lost 8 bases, V lost 3 bases, and 4 bases had no gene match. The CDR3 is 12 residues long.

The V gene is TRBV7-2, the J gene TRBJ2-6; maybe TRBD1 (6 bases). The CDR3 totals 16 residues. V lost 6 bases and J 4 bases, leaving 16 bases between the germline ends. From germline, CDR1 is SGHTA and CDR2 FQGNSA. CDR3 sequence: CASRPTRGTGANVLTF. Here the CDR3 DNA reads TGTGCCAGCAGACCCACGCGAGGGACAGGGGCCAACGTCCTGACTTTC. Full variable domain (rest looked up from reference TRBV7-2 and TRBJ2-6): GAGVSQSPSNKVTEKGKDVELRCDPISGHTALYWYRQSLGQGLEFLIYFQGNSAPDKSGLPSDRFSAERTGGSVSTLTIQRTQQEDSAVYLCASRPTRGTGANVLTFGAGSRLTVL.

This chain uses TRBV4-2 with TRBJ2-2; D call uncertain. Germline CDR1 reads LGHNA; CDR2 reads YNFKEQ. The CDR3 consists of 14 residues. Trimming took off 0 bases at V and 4 bases at J, with 6 bases between the two ends. The CDR3: CASSQDVGTGELFF. For the CDR3, the DNA is TGTGCCAGCAGCCAAGATGTGGGCACCGGGGAGCTGTTTTTT.

The chain links TRBV6-1 to TRBJ2-7, with TRBD1 identical over 9 bases. J gave up 5 bases and V 5 bases, and 10 bases lay outside the gene matches. The CDR3 extends over 15 amino acids. Germline CDR1 MNHNS, CDR2 SASEGT. CDR3 in amino acids: CASSPRPGTGHEQYF. The CDR3 region has the DNA TGTGCCAGCAGTCCGAGACCCGGGACAGGGCACGAGCAGTACTTC.

CDR3 sequence: CASSLEGSYEQYF. The CDR3 DNA follows: TGTGCCAGCAGCTTAGAGGGCAGCTACGAGCAGTACTTC. This chain connects TRBV13 to TRBJ2-7; no clear D. The length of the CDR3 is 13 residues. The ends were cut back, 1 base at V and 3 bases at J, with 7 bases in the middle. The germline V gene encodes CDR1 PRHDT and CDR2 FYEKMQ (reference sequence).

V usage is TRBV12-5 and J usage is TRBJ2-7; possibly TRBD1 or TRBD2 for D (6 bases each). V dropped 7 bases and J dropped 6 bases, with 22 bases sitting between them. The V gene's germline CDR1 is LGHNT and CDR2 FRNRAP. This CDR3 contains 15 residues. In nucleotides, the CDR3 is TGTGCTAGTGTCCCTGATGCAGGGGAGGCACGCGAGCAGTACTTC. It specifies CASVPDAGEAREQYF.

The chain couples TRBV6-1 to TRBJ1-1; TRBD1 matches at 7 bases. The CDR3 has 18 residues. J lost 0 bases, V lost 1 base, and 11 bases had no gene match. Germline CDR1 and CDR2: MNHNS and SASEGT. The CDR3 is CASSEVVGRGGMNTEAFF. The CDR3 bases are TGTGCCAGCAGTGAAGTAGTTGGCAGGGGGGGAATGAACACTGAAGCTTTCTTT.

This chain links TRBV5-4 with TRBJ2-1; D possibly corresponds to TRBD1 (5 bases). The V end lost 4 bases, the J end lost 2 bases, and 16 bases lay between the germline ends. From germline, CDR1 is SGHNT and CDR2 YYREEE (reference sequence). The CDR3 is 16 amino acids. The CDR3 coding sequence is TGTGCCAGCAGCCCGCAGGGTCCAGAGGCCTACAATGAGCAGTTCTTC. The encoded protein is CASSPQGPEAYNEQFF.

The chain joins TRBV7-3 to TRBJ2-3; maybe TRBD2 (6 bases). This CDR3 contains 15 residues. Germline CDR1 is SGHTA and CDR2 is FQGTGA. The V gene lost 5 bases and the J gene lost 0 bases, with 12 bases spanning the gap. The CDR3 coding sequence is TGTGCCAGCAGCCAAGAACGGGGGAGCACAGATACGCAGTATTTT. Protein: CASSQERGSTDTQYF.

This clone was found a few times. The chain joins TRBV12-5 to TRBJ2-7; 7 bases fit TRBD2. Germline-derived CDR1 and CDR2 are LGHNT and FRNRAP. Trimming removed 1 base from V and 5 bases from J; junction bases left unmatched: 5. This CDR3 region has 14 residues. The CDR3 region has the DNA TGTGCTAGTGGTTTGGGGCGGGAGAGGGACGAGCAGTACTTC. It yields the protein CASGLGRERDEQYF.

This chain connects TRBV5-6 to TRBJ2-3; D is unclear. The CDR3 sequence is 15 residues long. V was trimmed by 0 bases and J by 2 bases, leaving 10 bases between them. Per germline, CDR1 SGHDT and CDR2 YYEEEE. CDR3 residues: CASSLVGSVTDTQYF. CDR3 coding DNA: TGTGCCAGCAGCTTGGTCGGCAGTGTCACAGATACGCAGTATTTT.

The chain is built from TRBV30 and TRBJ1-2, with D perhaps matching TRBD1 (5 bases). With 0 bases removed from V and 7 bases from J, the gap between germline ends came to 15 bases. The CDR3 contains 14 residues. Germline CDR1 reads GTSNPN; CDR2 reads SVGIG (reference sequence). The CDR3 DNA reads TGTGCCTGGAGTGTACCGGCAGGTCAGGGTGGCTACACCTTC. It yields the protein CAWSVPAGQGGYTF.